The source of this T cell receptor beta chain is a study of blood T cell repertoires in COVID-19. Original methodology: For nucleated cells, counts were estimated from reference gene primer amplification. Measured with immunoSEQ multiplex PCR; TCRdb has only the in-frame clones, and not every one. V and J calls and clone size are copied from that table; D and trimming were computed from the DNA. The sample gives over 250,000 clones, about 89% of which show up once; over 7.5% is in the top ten. In germline, CDR1 is MNHEY, CDR2 SVGAGI. The CDR3 runs 15 residues. Trimming shortened V by 0 bases and J by 4 bases, and 12 bases separated the two germline ends. Participants were aged about 18 to 100 years from 20 to 30 US areas. Two negative PCRs, clearance, or symptom resolution had been documented for recovered Cohort 3 donors.

The sample was PBMCs or T cells enriched from blood (not recorded which). V usage is TRBV6-5 and J usage is TRBJ1-2, with a tentative D call TRBD1 (6 bases). This TCR was recovered from a man aged 40-55 years who had recovered from COVID-19. The CDR3 reads CASSYSFTGTYGYTF. CDR3 nucleotides: TGTGCCAGCAGTTACTCCTTTACAGGGACCTATGGCTACACCTTC.